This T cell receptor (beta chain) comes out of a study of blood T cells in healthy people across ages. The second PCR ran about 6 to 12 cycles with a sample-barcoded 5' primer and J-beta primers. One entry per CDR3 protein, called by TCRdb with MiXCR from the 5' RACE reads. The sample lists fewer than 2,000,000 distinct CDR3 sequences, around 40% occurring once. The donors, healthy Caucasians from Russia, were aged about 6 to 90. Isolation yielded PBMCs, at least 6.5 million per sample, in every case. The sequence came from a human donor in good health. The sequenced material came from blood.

This chain's CDR3 is CASSHPWTNQPQHF. The CDR3 DNA follows: TGTGCCAGCAGTCACCCCTGGACCAATCAGCCCCAGCATTTT. The chain is built from TRBV6-2 or TRBV6-3 and TRBJ1-5; D unclear. The CDR3 extends over 14 amino acids. The V end lost 5 bases, the J end lost 3 bases, and 11 bases lay between the germline ends. CDR1 and CDR2 from the germline V gene are MNHEY and SVGEGT.